The following is a T cell receptor beta chain sequence with its context. Its target is unknown. This record belongs to a study of cytomegalovirus exposure and HLA in healthy donors. General observations from the study: It has been reported that TCR beta sequences accurately predicted the HLA-A and HLA-B alleles of most subjects. Follow-up analysis later connected one missense variant in DCLRE1C with trimming of TCR beta V- and J-genes.

60 Vbeta and 13 Jbeta primers were used in PCR. Authors' data handling: Later work found 80 million or so unique TCR beta chains, with some 11 million shared. Assay used: immunoSEQ multiplex PCR; TCRdb lists only in-frame clones, some missing. The V and J calls and clone size are taken from that table; D and trimming were inferred from the DNA. Here the sample table reports around 31,000 clones. Among the donors, all were healthy bone marrow donors. The TCR comes from a man between 25 and 39 years old in good health and CMV-seronegative. The sequenced material came from PBMCs.

CDR3 protein: CASKPGNSPLHF. In nucleotides, the CDR3 is TGTGCCAGCAAACCGGGGAATTCACCCCTCCACTTT. The V gene is TRBV6-5, the J gene TRBJ1-6; D remains ambiguous. This CDR3 region has 12 residues. V shed 7 bases and J shed 7 bases, with 8 bases lying between them. CDR1 is MNHEY and CDR2 is SVGAGI in the germline V gene.